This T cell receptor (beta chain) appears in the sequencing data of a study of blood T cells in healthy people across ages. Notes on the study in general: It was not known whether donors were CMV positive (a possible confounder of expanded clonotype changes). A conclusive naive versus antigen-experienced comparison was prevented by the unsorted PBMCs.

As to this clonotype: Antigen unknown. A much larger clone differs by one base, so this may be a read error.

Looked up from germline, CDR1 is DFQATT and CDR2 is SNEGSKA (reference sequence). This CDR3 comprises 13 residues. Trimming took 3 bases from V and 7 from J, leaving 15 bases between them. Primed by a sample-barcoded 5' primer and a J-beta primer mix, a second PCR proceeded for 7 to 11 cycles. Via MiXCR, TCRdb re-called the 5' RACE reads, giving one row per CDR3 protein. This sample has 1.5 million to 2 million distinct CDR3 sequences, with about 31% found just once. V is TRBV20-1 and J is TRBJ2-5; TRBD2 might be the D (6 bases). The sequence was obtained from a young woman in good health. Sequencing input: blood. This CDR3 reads CSASGTGKGTQYF. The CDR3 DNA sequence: TGCAGTGCTAGTGGGACTGGGAAAGGGACCCAGTACTTC.